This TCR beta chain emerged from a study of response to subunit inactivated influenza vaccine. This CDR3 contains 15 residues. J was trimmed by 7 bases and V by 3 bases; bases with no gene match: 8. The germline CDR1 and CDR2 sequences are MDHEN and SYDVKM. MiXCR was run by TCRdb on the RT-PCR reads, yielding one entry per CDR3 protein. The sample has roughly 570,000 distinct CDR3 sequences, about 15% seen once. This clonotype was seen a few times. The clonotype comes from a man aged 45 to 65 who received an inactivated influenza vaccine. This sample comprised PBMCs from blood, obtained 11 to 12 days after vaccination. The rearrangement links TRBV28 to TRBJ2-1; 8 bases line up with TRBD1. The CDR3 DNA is TGTGCCAGCAGTTTTCCCGGGACAGGCCATAATGAGCAGTTCTTC. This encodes CASSFPGTGHNEQFF.